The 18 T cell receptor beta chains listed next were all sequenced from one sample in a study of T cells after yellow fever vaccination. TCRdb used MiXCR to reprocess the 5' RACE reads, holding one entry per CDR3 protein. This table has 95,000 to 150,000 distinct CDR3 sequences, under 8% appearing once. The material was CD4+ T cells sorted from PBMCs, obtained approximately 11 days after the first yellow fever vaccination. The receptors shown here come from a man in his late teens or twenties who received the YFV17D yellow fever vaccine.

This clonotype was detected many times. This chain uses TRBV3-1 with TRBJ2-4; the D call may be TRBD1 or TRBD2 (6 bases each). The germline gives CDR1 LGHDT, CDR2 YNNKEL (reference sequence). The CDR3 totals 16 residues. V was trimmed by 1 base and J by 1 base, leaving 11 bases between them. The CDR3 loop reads CASSQGGAGAKNIQYF. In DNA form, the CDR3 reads TGTGCCAGCAGCCAAGGGGGGGCCGGTGCCAAAAACATTCAGTACTTC. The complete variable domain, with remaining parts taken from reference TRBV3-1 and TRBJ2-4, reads DTAVSQTPKYLVTQMGNDKSIKCEQNLGHDTMYWYKQDSKKFLKIMFSYNNKELIINETVPNRFSPKSPDKAHLNLHINSLELGDSAVYFCASSQGGAGAKNIQYFGAGTRLSVL.

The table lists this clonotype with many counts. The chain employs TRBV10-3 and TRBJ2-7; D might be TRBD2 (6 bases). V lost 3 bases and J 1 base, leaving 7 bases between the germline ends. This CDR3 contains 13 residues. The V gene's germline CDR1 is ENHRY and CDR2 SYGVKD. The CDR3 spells CAISDGGSYEQYV. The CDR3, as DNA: TGTGCCATCAGTGACGGGGGTTCCTACGAGCAGTACGTC.

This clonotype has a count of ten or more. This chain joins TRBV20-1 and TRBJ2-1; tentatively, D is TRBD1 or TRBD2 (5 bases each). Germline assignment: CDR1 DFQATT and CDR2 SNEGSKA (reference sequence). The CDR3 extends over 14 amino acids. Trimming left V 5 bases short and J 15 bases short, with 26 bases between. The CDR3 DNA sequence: TGCAGTGCTGGGAGAGGGGCAGCCTCACCTACGGGGTTCTTC. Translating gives CSAGRGAASPTGFF.

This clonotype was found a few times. The CDR3 DNA is TGTGCCAGCAGTTACACTAGCGGGGCTTCCTACAATGAGCAGTTCTTC. This sequence encodes CASSYTSGASYNEQFF. The gene calls are TRBV5-4 and TRBJ2-1, with 10 bases aligning to TRBD2. CDR3 length equals 16 residues. CDR1 is SGHNT, CDR2 YYREEE, per germline (reference sequence). J lost 1 base, V lost 5 bases, and 6 bases had no gene match. The full variable domain, in which reference TRBV5-4 and TRBJ2-1 provide the parts outside the CDR3, is ETGVTQSPTHLIKTRGQQVTLRCSSQSGHNTVSWYQQALGQGPQFIFQYYREEENGRGNFPPRFSGLQFPNYSSELNVNALELDDSALYLCASSYTSGASYNEQFFGPGTRLTVL.

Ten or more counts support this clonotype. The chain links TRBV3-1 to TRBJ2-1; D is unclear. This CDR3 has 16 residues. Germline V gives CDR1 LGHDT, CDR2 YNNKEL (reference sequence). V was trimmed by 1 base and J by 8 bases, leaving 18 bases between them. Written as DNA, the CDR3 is TGTGCCAGCAGCCAAGGGGCTGCCGGAAGAATCCATGAGCAGTTCTTC. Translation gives CASSQGAAGRIHEQFF.

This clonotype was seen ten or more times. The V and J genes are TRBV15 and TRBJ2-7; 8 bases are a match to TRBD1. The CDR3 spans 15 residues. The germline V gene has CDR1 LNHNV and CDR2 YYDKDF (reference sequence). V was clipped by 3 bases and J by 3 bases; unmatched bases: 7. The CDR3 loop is CATSRSRQGIYEQYF. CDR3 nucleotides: TGTGCCACCAGCAGGTCGAGACAGGGGATCTACGAGCAGTACTTC.

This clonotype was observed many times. The CDR3 nucleotides read TGTGCCACCAGTGATTTGGGGACGCCGAGTAGTAATGAGCAGTTCTTC. Its protein product is CATSDLGTPSSNEQFF. This rearrangement joins TRBV24-1 to TRBJ2-1; D may match TRBD1 or TRBD2 (5 bases each). V lost 0 bases, J lost 7 bases, and 15 bases lay in between. Germline V lookup: CDR1 KGHDR, CDR2 SFDVKD. The CDR3 has 16 residues.

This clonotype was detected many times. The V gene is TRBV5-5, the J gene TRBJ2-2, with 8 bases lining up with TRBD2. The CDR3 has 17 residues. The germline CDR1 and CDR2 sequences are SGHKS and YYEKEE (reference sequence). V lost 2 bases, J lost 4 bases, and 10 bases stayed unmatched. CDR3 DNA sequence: TGTGCCAGCAGCTTCCGCTCGCGGGGGGAGAGCACCGGGGAGCTGTTTTTT. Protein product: CASSFRSRGESTGELFF.

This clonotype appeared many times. CDR3 region: CASSPTSMRRAEQYV. Here the CDR3 DNA reads TGTGCCAGCAGCCCAACGTCGATGAGAAGGGCCGAGCAGTACGTC. The chain joins TRBV2 to TRBJ2-7; D is ambiguous. V was clipped by 6 bases and J by 6 bases, with 21 bases between them. The CDR3 totals 15 residues. CDR1 is SNHLY, CDR2 FYNNEI, per germline.

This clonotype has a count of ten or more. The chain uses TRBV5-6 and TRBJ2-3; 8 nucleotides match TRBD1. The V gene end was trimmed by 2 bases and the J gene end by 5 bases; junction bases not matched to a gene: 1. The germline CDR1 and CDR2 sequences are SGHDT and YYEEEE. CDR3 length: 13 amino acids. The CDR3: CASSFRGRDTQYF. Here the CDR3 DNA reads TGTGCCAGCAGCTTCAGGGGGCGAGATACGCAGTATTTT.

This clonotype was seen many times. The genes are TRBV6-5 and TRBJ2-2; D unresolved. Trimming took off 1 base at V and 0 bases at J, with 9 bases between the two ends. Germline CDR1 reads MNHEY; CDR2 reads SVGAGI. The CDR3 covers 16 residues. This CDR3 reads CASSYWSIANTGELFF. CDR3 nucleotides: TGTGCCAGCAGTTACTGGTCTATAGCGAACACCGGGGAGCTGTTTTTT.

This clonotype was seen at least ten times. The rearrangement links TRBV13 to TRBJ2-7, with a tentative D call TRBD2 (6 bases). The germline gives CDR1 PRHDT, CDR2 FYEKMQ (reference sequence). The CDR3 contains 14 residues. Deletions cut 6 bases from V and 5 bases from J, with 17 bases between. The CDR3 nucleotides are TGTGCCAGCAGTTTAACCGGAGGGAACCACGAGCAGTACTTC. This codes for CASSLTGGNHEQYF. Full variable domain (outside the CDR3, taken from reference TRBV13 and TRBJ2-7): AAGVIQSPRHLIKEKRETATLKCYPIPRHDTVYWYQQGPGQDPQFLISFYEKMQSDKGSIPDRFSAQQFSDYHSELNMSSLELGDSALYFCASSLTGGNHEQYFGPGTRLTVT.

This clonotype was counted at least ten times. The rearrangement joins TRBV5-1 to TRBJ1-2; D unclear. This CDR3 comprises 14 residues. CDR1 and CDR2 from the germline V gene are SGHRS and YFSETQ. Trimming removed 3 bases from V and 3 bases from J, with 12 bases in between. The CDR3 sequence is CASSSPDTDYGYTF. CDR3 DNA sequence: TGCGCCAGCAGCTCGCCAGATACTGACTATGGCTACACCTTC.

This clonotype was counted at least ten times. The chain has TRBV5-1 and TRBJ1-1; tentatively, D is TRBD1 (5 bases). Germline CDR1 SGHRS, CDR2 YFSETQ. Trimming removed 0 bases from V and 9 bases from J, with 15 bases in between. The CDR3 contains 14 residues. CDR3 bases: TGCGCCAGCAGCTTGGATACCGTGGGGCTCCAAGCTTTCTTT. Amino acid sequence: CASSLDTVGLQAFF.

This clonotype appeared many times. CDR3 amino acids: CASSSHQGDTQYF. CDR3 DNA sequence: TGTGCCAGCAGTTCCCATCAGGGCGATACGCAGTATTTT. The genes are TRBV12-3 or TRBV12-4 and TRBJ2-3, with D perhaps TRBD1 (5 bases). V was shortened by 4 bases and J by 6 bases, with 11 bases between the two germline ends. The CDR3 is 13 amino acids.

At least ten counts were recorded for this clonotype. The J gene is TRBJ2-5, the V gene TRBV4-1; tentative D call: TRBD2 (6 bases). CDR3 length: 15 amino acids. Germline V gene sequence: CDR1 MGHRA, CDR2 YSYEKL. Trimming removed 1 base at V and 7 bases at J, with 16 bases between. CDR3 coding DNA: TGCGCCAGCAGCCAAGCCGCACAATCGGGGGTGACCCAGTACTTC. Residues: CASSQAAQSGVTQYF.

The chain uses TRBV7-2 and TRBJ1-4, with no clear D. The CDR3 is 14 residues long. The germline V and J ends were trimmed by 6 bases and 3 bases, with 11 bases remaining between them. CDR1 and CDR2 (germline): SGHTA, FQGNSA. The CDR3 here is CASSEQYSNEKLFF. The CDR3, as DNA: TGTGCCAGCAGTGAACAGTATTCTAATGAAAAACTGTTTTTT.

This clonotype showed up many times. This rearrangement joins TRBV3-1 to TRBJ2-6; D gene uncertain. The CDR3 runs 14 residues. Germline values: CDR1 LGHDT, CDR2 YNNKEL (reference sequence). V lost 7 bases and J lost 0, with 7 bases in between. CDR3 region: CASTRDSGANVLTF. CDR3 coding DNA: TGTGCCAGCACCCGCGACTCTGGGGCCAACGTCCTGACTTTC.